The source of this T cell receptor beta chain is a study of cytomegalovirus exposure and HLA in healthy donors. Sequencing was performed with immunoSEQ multiplex PCR; in TCRdb, only in-frame clones are kept and a portion is missing. The table shows about 130,000 clones, with 89% occurring only once. The germline V and J ends were trimmed by 5 bases and 0 bases, with 15 bases remaining between them. The CDR3 spans 16 residues. Germline V gene sequence: CDR1 SGHDN, CDR2 FVKESK. The source is a woman in her late teens or twenties in good health and CMV-seronegative. The sample was PBMCs. V and J are TRBV14 and TRBJ2-3; D is perhaps TRBD2 (6 bases). This CDR3 is CASSALAYPSTDTQYF. The CDR3, as DNA: TGTGCCAGCAGCGCGCTAGCGTACCCTAGCACAGATACGCAGTATTTT.